The 7 T cell receptor beta chains below come from one sample, sequenced in a study of blood T cells in healthy people across ages. Sample-barcoded 5' priming and a J-beta primer mix drove a second PCR of 7 to 11 cycles. From the 5' RACE reads, TCRdb called clonotypes with MiXCR, one entry per CDR3 protein. The table includes 800,000 to 950,000 distinct CDR3 sequences, around 49% detected once. The sample comprised blood. These receptors all stem from a man younger than 45 in good health.

Concerning this clonotype: This may come from a read error, since a much larger clone is one base off. The rearrangement uses TRBV29-1 and TRBJ2-5; TRBD2 matches 14 bases. J gave up 7 bases and V 6 bases, and 7 bases lay outside the gene matches. There are 14 residues in the CDR3. CDR1 is SQVTM and CDR2 is ANQGSEA in the germline V gene. CDR3 DNA: TGCAGCGTCGACGGGACTAGCGGGGGCCGGACCCAGTACTTC. It translates to CSVDGTSGGRTQYF. The complete variable domain, with remaining parts taken from reference TRBV29-1 and TRBJ2-5, reads SAVISQKPSRDICQRGTSLTIQCQVDSQVTMMFWYRQQPGQSLTLIATANQGSEATYESGFVIDKFPISRPNLTFSTLTVSNMSPEDSSIYLCSVDGTSGGRTQYFGPGTRLLVL.

A single count supports this clonotype. The chain links TRBV2 to TRBJ2-1; D may be TRBD1 (6 bases). Per the germline V gene, CDR1 is SNHLY and CDR2 is FYNNEI. With 7 bases removed from V and 6 bases from J, the gap between germline ends came to 34 bases. This CDR3 contains 20 residues. CDR3 loop: CASNVLVQRLGARGRNEQFF. The CDR3 nucleotides are TGTGCCAGCAATGTTCTCGTCCAAAGGTTGGGGGCCAGGGGACGCAATGAGCAGTTCTTC.

This chain connects TRBV12-3 or TRBV12-4 to TRBJ2-5, with D uncertain. The CDR3 length is 12 residues. V was clipped by 0 bases and J by 13 bases, with 12 bases between them. CDR3: CASSLALVERYF. In DNA form, the CDR3 reads TGTGCCAGCAGTTTAGCGCTCGTGGAACGGTACTTC.

CDR3 DNA sequence: TGCAGTGCTAGAGCGCCATTGACAGGGGATGGCAATCAGCCCCAGCATTTT. Translating it yields CSARAPLTGDGNQPQHF. The chain carries TRBV20-1 and TRBJ1-5, with 8 positions matching TRBD1. Germline CDR1 DFQATT, CDR2 SNEGSKA (reference sequence). V lost 1 base to trimming and J lost 2 bases; unmatched junction nucleotides: 10. The CDR3 sequence is 17 residues long.

The V and J genes are TRBV10-3 and TRBJ1-6; 8 nucleotides agree with TRBD1. Germline V gives CDR1 ENHRY, CDR2 SYGVKD. The CDR3 is made up of 13 amino acids. Germline trimming cut 5 bases from V and 7 bases from J; bases unmatched to any gene: 1. DNA of the CDR3: TGTGCCATCAGTTGGGACAGGAATTCACCCCTCCACTTT. It codes for CAISWDRNSPLHF.

The chain links TRBV5-1 to TRBJ2-1, with D maybe TRBD1 (7 bases). Germline CDR1 SGHRS, CDR2 YFSETQ. Between the trimmed V and J ends, which lost 4 bases and 1 base, there was a span of 12 bases. There are 15 residues in the CDR3. Here the CDR3 DNA reads TGCGCCAGCAGCGGAGGGACAGCGTCCTACAATGAGCAGTTCTTC. It encodes CASSGGTASYNEQFF.

This rearrangement joins TRBV14 to TRBJ2-5; no firm D call. The germline gives CDR1 SGHDN, CDR2 FVKESK. The CDR3 loop spans 16 amino acids. V dropped 1 base and J dropped 4 bases, with 16 bases sitting between them. The CDR3, as DNA: TGTGCCAGCAGCCAAGGTTTTGGCCCGCTGGGAGAGACCCAGTACTTC. The encoded protein is CASSQGFGPLGETQYF.